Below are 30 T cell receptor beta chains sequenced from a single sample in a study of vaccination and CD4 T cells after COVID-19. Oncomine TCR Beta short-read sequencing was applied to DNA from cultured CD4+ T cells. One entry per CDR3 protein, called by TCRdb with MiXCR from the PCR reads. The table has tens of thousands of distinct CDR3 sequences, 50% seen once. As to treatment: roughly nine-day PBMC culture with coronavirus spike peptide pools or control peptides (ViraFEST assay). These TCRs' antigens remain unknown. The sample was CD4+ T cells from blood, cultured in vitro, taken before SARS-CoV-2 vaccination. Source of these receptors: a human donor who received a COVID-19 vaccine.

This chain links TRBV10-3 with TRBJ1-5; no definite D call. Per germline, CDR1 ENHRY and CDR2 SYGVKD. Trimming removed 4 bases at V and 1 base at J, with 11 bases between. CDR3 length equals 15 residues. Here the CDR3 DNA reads TGTGCCATCAGTGGGAAGTTTGGGAGCAATCAGCCCCAGCATTTT. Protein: CAISGKFGSNQPQHF.

For the CDR3, the DNA is TGTGCCAGCTGGAAAGGCTACACCTTC. It is translated as CASWKGYTF. The chain recombines TRBV12-3 or TRBV12-4 with TRBJ1-2; D not certain. The CDR3 is 9 amino acids. Between the trimmed V and J ends, which lost 8 bases and 8 bases, there was a span of 6 bases.

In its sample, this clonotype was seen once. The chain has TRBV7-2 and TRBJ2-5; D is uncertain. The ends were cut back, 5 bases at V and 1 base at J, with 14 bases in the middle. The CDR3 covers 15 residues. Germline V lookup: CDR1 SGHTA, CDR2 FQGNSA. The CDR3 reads CASSQDKGRQETQYF. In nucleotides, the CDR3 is TGTGCCAGCAGCCAAGATAAGGGCCGCCAAGAGACCCAGTACTTC.

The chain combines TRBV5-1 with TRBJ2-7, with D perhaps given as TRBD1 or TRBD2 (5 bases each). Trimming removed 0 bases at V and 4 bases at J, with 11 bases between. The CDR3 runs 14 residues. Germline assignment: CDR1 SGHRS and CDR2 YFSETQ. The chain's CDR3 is CASSLDRTYYEQYF. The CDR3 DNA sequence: TGCGCCAGCAGCTTGGACAGGACTTATTACGAGCAGTACTTC.

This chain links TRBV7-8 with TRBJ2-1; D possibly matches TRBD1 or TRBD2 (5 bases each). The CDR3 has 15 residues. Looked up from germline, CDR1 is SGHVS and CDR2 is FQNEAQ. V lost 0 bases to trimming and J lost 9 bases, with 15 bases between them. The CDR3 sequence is CASSLAPGAAVEQFF. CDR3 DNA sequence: TGTGCCAGCAGCTTAGCGCCCGGGGCCGCGGTTGAGCAGTTCTTC.

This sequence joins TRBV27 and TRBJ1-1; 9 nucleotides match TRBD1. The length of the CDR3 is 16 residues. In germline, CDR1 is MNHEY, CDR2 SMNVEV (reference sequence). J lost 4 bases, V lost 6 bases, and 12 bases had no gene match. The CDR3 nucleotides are TGTGCCAGCAGCCGACACTTCCGGGACAGGGTCACTGAAGCTTTCTTT. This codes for CASSRHFRDRVTEAFF.

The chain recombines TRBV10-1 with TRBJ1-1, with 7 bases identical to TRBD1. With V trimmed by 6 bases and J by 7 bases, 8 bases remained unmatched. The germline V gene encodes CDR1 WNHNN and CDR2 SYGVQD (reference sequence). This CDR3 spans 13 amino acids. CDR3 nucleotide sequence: TGCGCCAGCAGCGTTACAGGGGCGGATGAAGCTTTCTTT. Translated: CASSVTGADEAFF.

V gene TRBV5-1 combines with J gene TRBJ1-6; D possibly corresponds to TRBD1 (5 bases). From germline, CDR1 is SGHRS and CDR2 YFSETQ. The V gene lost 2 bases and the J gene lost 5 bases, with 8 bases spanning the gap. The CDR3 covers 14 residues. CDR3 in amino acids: CASSFDRNNSPLHF. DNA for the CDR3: TGCGCCAGCAGCTTCGACAGAAATAATTCACCCCTCCACTTT.

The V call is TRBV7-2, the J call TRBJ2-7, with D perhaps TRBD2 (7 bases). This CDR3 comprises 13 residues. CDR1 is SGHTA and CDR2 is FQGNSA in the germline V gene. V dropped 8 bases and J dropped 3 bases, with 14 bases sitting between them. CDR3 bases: TGTGCCAGCGGGAGGGGGGCTTTCTACGAGCAGTACTTC. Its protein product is CASGRGAFYEQYF.

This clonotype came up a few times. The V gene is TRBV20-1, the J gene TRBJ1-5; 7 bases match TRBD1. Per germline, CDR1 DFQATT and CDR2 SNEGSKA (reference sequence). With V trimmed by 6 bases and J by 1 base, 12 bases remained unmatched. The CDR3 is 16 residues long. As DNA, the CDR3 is TGCAGTGCGCACGTCCTAGGGGGCATGAGCAATCAGCCCCAGCATTTT. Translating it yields CSAHVLGGMSNQPQHF.

CDR3 coding DNA: TGTGCCACCAGCAGACCCCGGACCGACATTGGGCCAGATACGCAGTATTTT. Protein product: CATSRPRTDIGPDTQYF. The chain has TRBV15 and TRBJ2-3; D call uncertain. The CDR3 is 17 amino acids. The germline V gene has CDR1 LNHNV and CDR2 YYDKDF (reference sequence). V was cut by 2 bases and J by 4 bases, with 19 bases left in between.

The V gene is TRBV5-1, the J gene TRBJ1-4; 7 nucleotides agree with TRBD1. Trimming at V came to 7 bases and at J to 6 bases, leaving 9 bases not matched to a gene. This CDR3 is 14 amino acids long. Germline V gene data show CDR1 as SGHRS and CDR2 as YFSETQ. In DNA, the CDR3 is TGCGCCAGCGGACCGACAGGGAGGGATGAAAAACTGTTTTTT. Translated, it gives CASGPTGRDEKLFF. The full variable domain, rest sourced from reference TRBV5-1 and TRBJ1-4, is KAGVTQTPRYLIKTRGQQVTLSCSPISGHRSVSWYQQTPGQGLQFLFEYFSETQRNKGNFPGRFSGRQFSNSRSEMNVSTLELGDSALYLCASGPTGRDEKLFFGSGTQLSVL.

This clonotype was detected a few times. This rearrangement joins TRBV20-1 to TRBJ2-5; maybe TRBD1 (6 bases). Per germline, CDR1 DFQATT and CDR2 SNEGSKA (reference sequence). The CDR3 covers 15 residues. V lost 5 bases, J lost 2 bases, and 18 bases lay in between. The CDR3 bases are TGCAGTGCTGGGACATCCCATAGGGGACAAGAGACCCAGTACTTC. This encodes CSAGTSHRGQETQYF.

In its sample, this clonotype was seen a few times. The CDR3 reads CASSPMNRERGYTF. Here the CDR3 DNA reads TGTGCCAGCAGTCCTATGAACAGGGAACGTGGCTACACCTTC. The chain joins TRBV6-1 to TRBJ1-2, with TRBD1 as a possible D gene (6 bases). Trimming pared 5 bases from V and 7 bases from J, leaving 17 bases between. Germline values: CDR1 MNHNS, CDR2 SASEGT. This CDR3 is 14 amino acids long.

In nucleotides, the CDR3 is TGTGCCAGCAGTTCTACTCGCGGGGCTGAAGCTTTCTTT. It encodes CASSSTRGAEAFF. V usage is TRBV5-4 and J usage is TRBJ1-1; D unresolved. Germline loops: CDR1 SGHNT, CDR2 YYREEE (reference sequence). This CDR3 is built from 13 residues. Trimming took off 5 bases at V and 6 bases at J, with 14 bases between the two ends.

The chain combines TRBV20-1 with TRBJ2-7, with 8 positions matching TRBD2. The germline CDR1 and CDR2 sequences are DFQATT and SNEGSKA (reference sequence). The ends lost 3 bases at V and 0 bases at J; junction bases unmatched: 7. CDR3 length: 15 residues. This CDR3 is CSARGRLASSYEQYF. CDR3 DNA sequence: TGCAGTGCTAGGGGAAGACTAGCGAGCTCCTACGAGCAGTACTTC.

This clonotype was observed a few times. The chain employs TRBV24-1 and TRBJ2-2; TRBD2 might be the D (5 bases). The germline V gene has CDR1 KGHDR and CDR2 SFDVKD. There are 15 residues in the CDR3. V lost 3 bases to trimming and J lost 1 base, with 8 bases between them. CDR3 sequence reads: CATSDVDWNTGELFF. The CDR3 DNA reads TGTGCCACCAGTGATGTGGACTGGAACACCGGGGAGCTGTTTTTT.

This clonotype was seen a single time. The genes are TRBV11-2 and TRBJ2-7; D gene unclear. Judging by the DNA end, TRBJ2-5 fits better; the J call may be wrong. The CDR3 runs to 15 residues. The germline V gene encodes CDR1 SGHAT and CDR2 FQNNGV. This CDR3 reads CASSLRTDPQETQYF. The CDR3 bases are TGTGCCAGCAGCTTAAGGACGGACCCCCAAGAGACCCAGTACTTC.

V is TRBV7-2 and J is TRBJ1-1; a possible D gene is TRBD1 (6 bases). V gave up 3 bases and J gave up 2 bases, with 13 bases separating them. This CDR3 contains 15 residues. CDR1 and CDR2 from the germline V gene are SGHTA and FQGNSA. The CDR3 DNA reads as TGTGCCAGCAGCTTGGGGCGGGGGGCTAACACTGAAGCTTTCTTT. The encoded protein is CASSLGRGANTEAFF.

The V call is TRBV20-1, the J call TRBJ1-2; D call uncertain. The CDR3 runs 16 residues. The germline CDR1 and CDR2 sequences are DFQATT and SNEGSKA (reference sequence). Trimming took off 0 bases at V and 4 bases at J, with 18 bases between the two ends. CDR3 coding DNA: TGCAGTGCTAGAGATCGAAGAAGGTCTCAGTCCTATGGCTACACCTTC. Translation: CSARDRRRSQSYGYTF.

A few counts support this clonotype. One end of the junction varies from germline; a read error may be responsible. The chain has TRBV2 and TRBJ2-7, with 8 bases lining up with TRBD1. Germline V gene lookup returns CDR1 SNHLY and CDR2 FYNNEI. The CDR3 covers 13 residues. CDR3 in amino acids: CATSSDRAYEQYF. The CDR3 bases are TGTGCCACCAGTTCGGACAGGGCTTACGAGCAGTACTTC.

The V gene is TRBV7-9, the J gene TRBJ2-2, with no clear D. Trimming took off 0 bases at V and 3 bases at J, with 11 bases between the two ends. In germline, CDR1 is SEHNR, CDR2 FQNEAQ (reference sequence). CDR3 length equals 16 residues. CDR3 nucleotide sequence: TGTGCCAGCAGCTTAGCCCTAGTTATTGACACCGGGGAGCTGTTTTTT. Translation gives CASSLALVIDTGELFF.

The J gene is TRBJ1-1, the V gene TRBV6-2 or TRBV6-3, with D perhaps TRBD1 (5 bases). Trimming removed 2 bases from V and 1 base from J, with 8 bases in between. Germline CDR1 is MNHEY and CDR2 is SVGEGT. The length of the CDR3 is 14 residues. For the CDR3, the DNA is TGTGCCAGCAGTTACCCGCAGGGGAACACTGAAGCTTTCTTT. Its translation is CASSYPQGNTEAFF.

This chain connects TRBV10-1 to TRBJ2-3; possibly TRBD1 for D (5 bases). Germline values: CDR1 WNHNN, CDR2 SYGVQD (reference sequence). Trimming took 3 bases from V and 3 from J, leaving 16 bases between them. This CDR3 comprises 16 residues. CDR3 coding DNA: TGCGCCAGCAGTGACCGGACACCTGGGGATACAGATACGCAGTATTTT. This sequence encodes CASSDRTPGDTDTQYF.

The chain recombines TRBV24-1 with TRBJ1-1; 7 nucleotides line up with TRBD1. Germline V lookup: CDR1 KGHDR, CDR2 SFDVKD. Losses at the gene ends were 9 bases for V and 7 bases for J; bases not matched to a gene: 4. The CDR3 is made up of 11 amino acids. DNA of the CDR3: TGTGCCACCCGGGACAGAGATGAAGCTTTCTTT. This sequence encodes CATRDRDEAFF.

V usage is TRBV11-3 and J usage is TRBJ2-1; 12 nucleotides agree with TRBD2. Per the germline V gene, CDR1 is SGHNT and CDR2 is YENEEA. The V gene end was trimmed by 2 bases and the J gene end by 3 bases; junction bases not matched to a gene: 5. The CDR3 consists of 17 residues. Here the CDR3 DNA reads TGTGCCAGCAGCTTAAGGGGGGGACTAGCGGGCTACAATGAGCAGTTCTTC. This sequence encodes CASSLRGGLAGYNEQFF.

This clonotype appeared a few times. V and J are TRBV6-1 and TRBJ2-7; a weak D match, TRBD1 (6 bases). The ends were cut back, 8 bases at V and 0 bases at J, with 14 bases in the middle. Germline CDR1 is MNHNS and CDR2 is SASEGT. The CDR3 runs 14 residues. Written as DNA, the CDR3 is TGTGCCAGCCTAATCAAGGGGGACTCCTACGAGCAGTACTTC. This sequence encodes CASLIKGDSYEQYF.

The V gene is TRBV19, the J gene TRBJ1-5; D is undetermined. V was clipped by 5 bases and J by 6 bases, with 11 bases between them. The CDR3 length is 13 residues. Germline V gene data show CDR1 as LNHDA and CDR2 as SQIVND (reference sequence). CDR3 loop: CASSFRGSQPQHF. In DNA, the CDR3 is TGTGCCAGTAGTTTCCGGGGAAGTCAGCCCCAGCATTTT.

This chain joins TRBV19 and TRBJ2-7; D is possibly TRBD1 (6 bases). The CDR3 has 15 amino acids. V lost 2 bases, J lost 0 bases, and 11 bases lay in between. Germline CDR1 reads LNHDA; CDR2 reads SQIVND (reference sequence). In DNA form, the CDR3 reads TGTGCCAGTAGTATAAATAGGGGGAGCTCCTACGAGCAGTACTTC. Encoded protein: CASSINRGSSYEQYF.

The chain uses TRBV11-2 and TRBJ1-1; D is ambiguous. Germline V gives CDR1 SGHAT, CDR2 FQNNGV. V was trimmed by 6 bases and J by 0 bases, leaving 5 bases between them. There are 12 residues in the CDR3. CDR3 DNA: TGTGCCAGCAGTGATTTGAACACTGAAGCTTTCTTT. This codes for CASSDLNTEAFF.